This T cell receptor beta chain was sequenced during a study of tissue T cells after allogeneic stem cell transplantation (dated by TCRdb to 2022 to 2024). For the wider study: Several adult allo-HCT recipients with steroid-refractory GVHD were prospectively enrolled in a research-autopsy study over a three-year period. For viably preserved blood and marrow, CD3+ T cells were flow-sorted when cell numbers allowed, whereas DNA was extracted directly from smaller samples. Pre-transplant PBMCs were of recipient origin and were available from four to six GVHD patients. On the human side, the study was prospective and observational, with no blinding or randomization. Grafts from donors were received by all GVHD patients, with four grafts being unmodified and three being CD34-selected to deplete T cells. Gastrointestinal GVHD was present in all GVHD patients, each of whom received several lines of GVHD-directed therapy, and five of these patients also had skin involvement. The study profiled TCR beta repertoires across many tissues from research autopsies of patients with and without GVHD, plus mouse models of GVHD. What the study reported, not specific to this receptor: Few T cell clones were found to be shared across patients, but shared repertoire signatures across patients were revealed in a tissue-specific fashion by motif-based clustering. Within patients, how anatomically similar tissues were was a major factor shaping TCR repertoire composition, regardless of disease or transplant status. Which tissue TCRs were alloreactive or antigen-specific was not determined in the study, and some of the clones might have been host cells that persisted. In both patients and mice, T cells from blood and spleen covered only a limited part of the TCR repertoire found in tissues. A small and clinically heterogeneous patient cohort was studied, and sampling depth was acknowledged as a limitation.

The germline V gene specifies MNHEY as CDR1 and SVGAGI as CDR2. The CDR3, from cysteine to phenylalanine, totals 13 residues. The sequence is cut down to CDR3 DNA, 39 bases in frame from base 1. A distance of 14 bases separates the germline ends of V and J, which lose 7 bases and 5 bases respectively. On this clone itself: It lacks a known antigen. It has no much larger one-base neighbor in the sample; base qualities were not kept.

The sample's time point, from its label and the paper: recipient (host-origin) PBMCs collected before allo-HCT. Library prep was done by the immunoSEQ multiplex PCR assay. TCRbeta CDR3 sequencing was performed at survey depth by Adaptive Biotechnologies, and CDR3 sequences, V/J genes, productive frequency and template counts were reported. Amplification of TCR beta CDR3 regions was performed from genomic DNA rather than from RNA. On the study's bioinformatics: Jensen-Shannon divergence was used to quantify pairwise repertoire overlap between tissues, with a value of 1 meaning complete divergence and a value of 0 meaning identical repertoires. Tissues were clustered by single-linkage agglomerative hierarchical clustering of pairwise JSD values, and the clustering results were displayed as dendrograms. GLIPH2 was applied to all patient samples using simulation_depth 1000, kmer_min_depth 3, and cdr3_length_cutoff 8, and only groups with more than two unique CDR3s were retained. A standardized tissue-overlap score extrapolated Jaccard GLIPH-group overlap across patients to a standard repertoire size of 1000 clones. Associations of diversity with clinical or experimental variables used linear mixed-effect models with tissue fixed effects and individual random effects. Held by TCRdb, this immuneACCESS table contains in-frame sequences only and omits some clones. Under half of the omission traces to an unresolved V gene where checked; the cause of the rest is unknown. V, J and clone size reflect that table, while D and trimming were determined from the DNA. This sample holds about 43,000 clones; roughly 92% were observed only once. Of the sample, approximately 3.8% falls within the top ten clones.

The receptor was isolated from a woman aged 35 to 70 who later had graft-versus-host disease after an allogeneic stem cell transplant. The sample was blood, taken before transplantation. The chain joins TRBV6-5 to TRBJ2-5; the D segment may tentatively be TRBD1 or TRBD2, each giving 6 matched bases. This receptor has the CDR3 CASKTGGGETQYF. The bases are TGTGCCAGCAAGACAGGAGGGGGGGAGACCCAGTACTTC.